The rows below give T cell receptor beta chains drawn from one sample of a study of blood T cell repertoires in COVID-19. The assay was immunoSEQ multiplex PCR, and TCRdb's table has in-frame clones only and misses some. The profile shows hundreds of thousands of clones, 75% to 90% of them singletons. The sample consisted of PBMCs or T cells enriched from blood (not recorded which). These receptors were collected from a man between 45 and 60 years old who had been exposed to COVID-19. CDR3s include the opening cysteine and the closing phenylalanine or tryptophan. D genes are given only for firm matches. Clone sizes are given selectively: once, few, many, or a class where the clone is expanded.

j_gene: TRBJ1-2; d_gene: -; v_gene: TRBV5-8; abundance: -; CDR3aa: CASSLALGPANYGYTF; CDR3nt: TGTGCCAGCAGCTTGGCGCTGGGCCCAGCTAACTATGGCTACACCTTC
j_gene: TRBJ2-2; d_gene: TRBD1; v_gene: TRBV9; abundance: -; CDR3aa: CASSAPGQGFSGELFF; CDR3nt: TGTGCCAGCAGCGCTCCGGGACAGGGTTTCTCCGGGGAGCTGTTTTTT
j_gene: TRBJ1-4; d_gene: -; v_gene: TRBV30; abundance: -; CDR3aa: CAWRERATNEKLFF; CDR3nt: TGTGCCTGGAGGGAGAGGGCAACTAATGAAAAACTGTTTTTT
j_gene: TRBJ1-1; d_gene: -; v_gene: TRBV7-3; abundance: -; CDR3aa: CASSASMNTEAFF; CDR3nt: TGTGCCAGCAGCGCTTCTATGAACACTGAAGCTTTCTTT
j_gene: TRBJ1-1; d_gene: TRBD1; v_gene: TRBV30; abundance: -; CDR3aa: CAWDRGGAEAFF; CDR3nt: TGTGCCTGGGACAGGGGCGGAGCTGAAGCTTTCTTT
j_gene: TRBJ2-5; d_gene: TRBD1; v_gene: TRBV9; abundance: once; CDR3aa: CASSAGTGGLETQYF; CDR3nt: TGTGCCAGCAGCGCCGGGACAGGGGGCTTGGAGACCCAGTACTTC
j_gene: TRBJ2-7; d_gene: -; v_gene: TRBV18; abundance: -; CDR3aa: CASSPRRAGSSYEQYF; CDR3nt: TGTGCCAGCTCACCACGGAGGGCGGGGAGCTCCTACGAGCAGTACTTC
j_gene: TRBJ1-1; d_gene: TRBD1; v_gene: TRBV5-1; abundance: once; CDR3aa: CASSLEQGAGTEAFF; CDR3nt: TGCGCCAGCAGCTTGGAACAGGGGGCTGGTACTGAAGCTTTCTTT
j_gene: TRBJ2-1; d_gene: -; v_gene: TRBV6-6; abundance: -; CDR3aa: CASSYSGLYNEQFF; CDR3nt: TGTGCCAGCAGTTACTCGGGACTCTACAATGAGCAGTTCTTC
j_gene: TRBJ2-5; d_gene: TRBD2; v_gene: TRBV10-3; abundance: -; CDR3aa: CAIHPGGAGETQYF; CDR3nt: TGTGCCATCCACCCCGGGGGGGCGGGGGAGACCCAGTACTTC
j_gene: TRBJ1-5; d_gene: -; v_gene: TRBV5-6; abundance: -; CDR3aa: CASSLAGSQPQHF; CDR3nt: TGTGCCAGCAGCTTGGCGGGGAGTCAGCCCCAGCATTTT
j_gene: TRBJ1-6; d_gene: -; v_gene: TRBV12-3/TRBV12-4; abundance: -; CDR3aa: CASREGYSPLHF; CDR3nt: TGTGCCAGCAGGGAGGGCTATTCACCCCTCCACTTT
j_gene: TRBJ1-2; d_gene: -; v_gene: TRBV10-2; abundance: -; CDR3aa: CASRTDDYGYTF; CDR3nt: TGCGCCAGCAGAACAGATGACTATGGCTACACCTTC
j_gene: TRBJ1-3; d_gene: -; v_gene: TRBV9; abundance: -; CDR3aa: CASSVGQIGTSGNTIYF; CDR3nt: TGTGCCAGCAGCGTAGGACAAATCGGAACCTCTGGAAACACCATATATTTT
j_gene: TRBJ2-3; d_gene: -; v_gene: TRBV13; abundance: -; CDR3aa: CASSPRIRATDTQYF; CDR3nt: TGTGCCAGCAGCCCCCGGATCAGGGCCACAGATACGCAGTATTTT
j_gene: TRBJ1-5; d_gene: TRBD1; v_gene: TRBV7-9; abundance: -; CDR3aa: CASSPWTGKSNQPQHF; CDR3nt: TGTGCCAGCAGCCCCTGGACAGGGAAGAGCAATCAGCCCCAGCATTTT
j_gene: TRBJ2-1; d_gene: -; v_gene: TRBV3-1/TRBV3-2; abundance: -; CDR3aa: CASSQDLTGQIYNEQFF; CDR3nt: TGTGCCAGCAGCCAAGATTTGACGGGACAAATATACAATGAGCAGTTCTTC
j_gene: TRBJ2-1; d_gene: TRBD2; v_gene: TRBV2; abundance: few; CDR3aa: CASRREGDEQFF; CDR3nt: TGTGCCAGCAGACGGGAGGGGGATGAGCAGTTCTTC
j_gene: TRBJ1-5; d_gene: -; v_gene: TRBV28; abundance: few; CDR3aa: CASSLFPTDSNQPQHF; CDR3nt: TGTGCCAGCAGTTTATTCCCTACCGATAGCAATCAGCCCCAGCATTTT
j_gene: TRBJ2-5; d_gene: TRBD2; v_gene: TRBV5-1; abundance: -; CDR3aa: CASSHGLAEETQYF; CDR3nt: TGCGCCAGCAGCCACGGACTAGCGGAAGAGACCCAGTACTTC
j_gene: TRBJ1-2; d_gene: -; v_gene: TRBV28; abundance: -; CDR3aa: CAGGVEYGYTF; CDR3nt: TGTGCCGGAGGGGTAGAGTATGGCTACACCTTC
j_gene: TRBJ1-4; d_gene: TRBD1; v_gene: TRBV24-1; abundance: once; CDR3aa: CATSDPERTGNEKLFF; CDR3nt: TGTGCCACCAGTGACCCGGAACGGACAGGGAATGAAAAACTGTTTTTT
j_gene: TRBJ1-1; d_gene: -; v_gene: TRBV5-1; abundance: -; CDR3aa: CASSAGMNTEAFF; CDR3nt: TGCGCCAGCAGCGCGGGTATGAACACTGAAGCTTTCTTT
j_gene: TRBJ1-2; d_gene: TRBD1; v_gene: TRBV2; abundance: -; CDR3aa: CASSEWTGVKGGYTF; CDR3nt: TGTGCCAGCAGTGAATGGACAGGGGTAAAAGGTGGCTACACCTTC
j_gene: TRBJ1-4; d_gene: -; v_gene: TRBV28; abundance: -; CDR3aa: CASRVPNEKLFF; CDR3nt: TGTGCCAGCCGGGTACCGAATGAAAAACTGTTTTTT
j_gene: TRBJ1-6; d_gene: -; v_gene: TRBV29-1; abundance: -; CDR3aa: CSVKGEFGSPLHF; CDR3nt: TGCAGCGTCAAGGGGGAATTTGGTTCACCCCTCCACTTT
j_gene: TRBJ1-2; d_gene: -; v_gene: TRBV27; abundance: -; CDR3aa: CASSPYRTNYGYTF; CDR3nt: TGTGCCAGCAGTCCGTACAGGACTAACTATGGCTACACCTTC
j_gene: TRBJ1-6; d_gene: TRBD1; v_gene: TRBV6-5; abundance: few; CDR3aa: CASRPDRGNSPLHF; CDR3nt: TGTGCCAGCAGGCCGGACAGGGGGAATTCACCCCTCCACTTT
j_gene: TRBJ1-2; d_gene: -; v_gene: TRBV28; abundance: once; CDR3aa: CASTEVTNYGYTF; CDR3nt: TGTGCCAGCACCGAGGTCACTAACTATGGCTACACCTTC
j_gene: TRBJ2-1; d_gene: -; v_gene: TRBV6-5; abundance: -; CDR3aa: CASSYRWSTPNEQFF; CDR3nt: TGTGCCAGCAGTTACCGGTGGTCGACTCCCAATGAGCAGTTCTTC
j_gene: TRBJ2-7; d_gene: -; v_gene: TRBV27; abundance: -; CDR3aa: CASSLSTGEGYEQYF; CDR3nt: TGTGCCAGCAGTTTATCGACGGGGGAAGGCTACGAGCAGTACTTC
j_gene: TRBJ1-4; d_gene: -; v_gene: TRBV6-5; abundance: -; CDR3aa: CASSYNRNEKLFF; CDR3nt: TGTGCCAGCAGTTACAATCGGAATGAAAAACTGTTTTTT
j_gene: TRBJ2-3; d_gene: TRBD1; v_gene: TRBV4-1; abundance: -; CDR3aa: CASSARQGGTDTQYF; CDR3nt: TGCGCCAGCAGCGCCCGACAGGGCGGCACAGATACGCAGTATTTT
j_gene: TRBJ2-5; d_gene: TRBD2; v_gene: TRBV6-5; abundance: -; CDR3aa: CASSWTSGGKTQYF; CDR3nt: TGTGCCAGCAGTTGGACTAGCGGGGGAAAGACCCAGTACTTC
j_gene: TRBJ2-5; d_gene: TRBD2; v_gene: TRBV10-1; abundance: -; CDR3aa: CASSPNRLAGVETQYF; CDR3nt: TGCGCCAGCAGCCCGAACAGACTAGCGGGAGTAGAGACCCAGTACTTC
j_gene: TRBJ2-2; d_gene: TRBD2; v_gene: TRBV2; abundance: -; CDR3aa: CASKGLAGVINTGELFF; CDR3nt: TGTGCCAGCAAGGGTCTAGCGGGAGTAATAAACACCGGGGAGCTGTTTTTT
j_gene: TRBJ1-1; d_gene: -; v_gene: TRBV30; abundance: -; CDR3aa: CAWSVKGKTEAFF; CDR3nt: TGTGCCTGGAGTGTCAAGGGGAAGACTGAAGCTTTCTTT
j_gene: TRBJ2-7; d_gene: TRBD1; v_gene: TRBV5-4; abundance: -; CDR3aa: CASSLRQGRGEQYF; CDR3nt: TGTGCCAGCAGCTTACGACAGGGTAGGGGCGAGCAGTACTTC
j_gene: TRBJ2-2; d_gene: -; v_gene: TRBV5-1; abundance: -; CDR3aa: CASSYQGGGELFF; CDR3nt: TGCGCCAGCAGCTATCAGGGTGGCGGGGAGCTGTTTTTT
j_gene: TRBJ1-2; d_gene: -; v_gene: TRBV28; abundance: -; CDR3aa: CASSRGSHGYTF; CDR3nt: TGTGCCAGCAGCCGGGGGTCCCATGGCTACACCTTC
j_gene: TRBJ2-5; d_gene: -; v_gene: TRBV10-3; abundance: once; CDR3aa: CAISELPGLTQYF; CDR3nt: TGTGCCATCAGTGAGCTTCCAGGACTAACCCAGTACTTC
j_gene: TRBJ1-2; d_gene: TRBD1; v_gene: TRBV15; abundance: -; CDR3aa: CATSSTQGTGAYYGYTF; CDR3nt: TGTGCCACCAGTAGTACGCAAGGGACAGGGGCATACTATGGCTACACCTTC
j_gene: TRBJ1-1; d_gene: -; v_gene: TRBV19; abundance: -; CDR3aa: CASSIPGVGNTEAFF; CDR3nt: TGTGCCAGTAGTATTCCGGGTGTTGGGAACACTGAAGCTTTCTTT
j_gene: TRBJ2-5; d_gene: TRBD2; v_gene: TRBV5-1; abundance: once; CDR3aa: CASSLIGESAGVGTQYF; CDR3nt: TGCGCCAGCAGCTTAATCGGGGAGTCGGCGGGAGTCGGGACCCAGTACTTC
j_gene: TRBJ1-5; d_gene: -; v_gene: TRBV30; abundance: -; CDR3aa: CAWSRDNSNQPQHF; CDR3nt: TGTGCCTGGAGTAGAGATAATAGCAATCAGCCCCAGCATTTT
j_gene: TRBJ1-4; d_gene: -; v_gene: TRBV28; abundance: -; CDR3aa: CASSLSQGSGEKLFF; CDR3nt: TGTGCCAGCAGTTTATCTCAGGGTTCAGGCGAAAAACTGTTTTTT
j_gene: TRBJ1-5; d_gene: -; v_gene: TRBV24-1; abundance: -; CDR3aa: CATSLVLGGSNQPQHF; CDR3nt: TGTGCCACCAGTCTCGTGTTAGGGGGAAGCAATCAGCCCCAGCATTTT
j_gene: TRBJ2-1; d_gene: -; v_gene: TRBV5-1; abundance: -; CDR3aa: CASSLETASYNEQFF; CDR3nt: TGCGCCAGCAGCTTAGAGACAGCTTCCTACAATGAGCAGTTCTTC
j_gene: TRBJ1-1; d_gene: TRBD1; v_gene: TRBV5-1; abundance: -; CDR3aa: CASSLGQGNMNTEAFF; CDR3nt: TGCGCCAGCAGCTTAGGACAGGGGAACATGAACACTGAAGCTTTCTTT
j_gene: TRBJ2-3; d_gene: -; v_gene: TRBV11-2; abundance: once; CDR3aa: CASSPLSVWATDTQYF; CDR3nt: TGTGCCAGCAGCCCTTTGTCAGTATGGGCCACAGATACGCAGTATTTT
j_gene: TRBJ1-2; d_gene: TRBD1; v_gene: TRBV28; abundance: -; CDR3aa: CASSLTGTDYYGYTF; CDR3nt: TGTGCCAGCAGTTTAACCGGGACAGATTATTATGGCTACACCTTC
j_gene: TRBJ1-1; d_gene: TRBD1; v_gene: TRBV28; abundance: -; CDR3aa: CASSSLDRWSFF; CDR3nt: TGTGCCAGCAGTTCCCTGGACAGGTGGTCTTTCTTT
j_gene: TRBJ1-5; d_gene: TRBD1; v_gene: TRBV7-9; abundance: -; CDR3aa: CASSSTGQGRGFQPQHF; CDR3nt: TGTGCCAGCAGCTCCACCGGACAGGGCAGAGGGTTTCAGCCCCAGCATTTT
j_gene: TRBJ1-2; d_gene: -; v_gene: TRBV15; abundance: -; CDR3aa: CATSRDRQEIYGYTF; CDR3nt: TGTGCCACCAGCAGAGATCGACAGGAGATATATGGCTACACCTTC
j_gene: TRBJ1-2; d_gene: -; v_gene: TRBV3-1/TRBV3-2; abundance: -; CDR3aa: CASSQVGEANYGYTF; CDR3nt: TGTGCCAGCAGCCAAGTTGGAGAAGCTAACTATGGCTACACCTTC
j_gene: TRBJ2-6; d_gene: -; v_gene: TRBV7-9; abundance: many; CDR3aa: CASSSSIGGHRSGANVLTF; CDR3nt: TGTGCCAGCAGCTCTTCTATTGGGGGACACCGCTCTGGGGCCAACGTCCTGACTTTC
j_gene: TRBJ2-2; d_gene: TRBD2; v_gene: TRBV7-8; abundance: -; CDR3aa: CASSLVRGSGRLLAGELFF; CDR3nt: TGTGCCAGCAGCTTAGTCAGGGGTAGCGGGAGATTATTGGCCGGGGAGCTGTTTTTT
j_gene: TRBJ1-1; d_gene: -; v_gene: TRBV18; abundance: -; CDR3aa: CASSPVTRNEAFF; CDR3nt: TGTGCCAGCTCACCAGTGACACGGAATGAGGCTTTCTTT
j_gene: TRBJ2-3; d_gene: TRBD2; v_gene: TRBV10-3; abundance: -; CDR3aa: CAISDRTSVKTDTQYF; CDR3nt: TGTGCCATCAGTGACCGGACTAGCGTAAAAACAGATACGCAGTATTTT